One and the same sample provided the 20 T cell receptor beta chains below, sequenced in a study of blood T cells in healthy people across ages. Together with a sample-barcoded 5' primer, a J-beta primer mix was included in a second PCR lasting roughly 6 to 12 cycles. MiXCR was run by TCRdb on the 5' RACE reads, yielding one entry per CDR3 protein. The table records 650,000 or so distinct CDR3 sequences, 45% to 60% of them present only once. Specimen: blood. The source is a woman older than 75 in good health.

V is TRBV20-1 and J is TRBJ2-4; tentatively, D is TRBD2 (5 bases). The germline gives CDR1 DFQATT, CDR2 SNEGSKA (reference sequence). V lost 0 bases to trimming and J lost 2 bases, with 14 bases between them. CDR3 length: 16 amino acids. For the CDR3, the DNA is TGCAGTGCTAGAGATTGGCTAGCTCCAACCAAAAACATTCAGTACTTC. Translating it yields CSARDWLAPTKNIQYF.

The V call is TRBV2, the J call TRBJ2-1; 11 bases match TRBD2. This CDR3 comprises 15 residues. J lost 10 bases, V lost 6 bases, and 11 bases had no gene match. Germline CDR1 reads SNHLY; CDR2 reads FYNNEI. The CDR3 nucleotides are TGTGCCAGCAGCTATAGCGGGAGGGCCGGACAGGAGCAGTTCTTC. Its protein is CASSYSGRAGQEQFF.

This chain uses TRBV3-1 with TRBJ2-2; no reliable D call. Germline CDR1 LGHDT, CDR2 YNNKEL (reference sequence). The CDR3 has 12 amino acids. The ends were cut back, 3 bases at V and 5 bases at J, with 4 bases in the middle. The CDR3 DNA follows: TGTGCCAGCAGCCACTGGACCGGGGAGCTGTTTTTT. Translated: CASSHWTGELFF.

V and J are TRBV15 and TRBJ2-1; 9 bases agree with TRBD2. The germline V gene encodes CDR1 LNHNV and CDR2 YYDKDF (reference sequence). The CDR3 extends over 15 amino acids. With 8 bases clipped from V and 7 bases from J, the junction kept 12 bases outside the gene matches. CDR3 region: CATASSAGGYNEQFF. DNA of the CDR3: TGTGCCACCGCGAGCAGCGCGGGAGGGTATAATGAGCAGTTCTTC.

The V gene is TRBV7-2, the J gene TRBJ2-7, with D possibly being TRBD2 (6 bases). Germline values: CDR1 SGHTA, CDR2 FQGNSA. CDR3 length: 13 residues. V was pared by 5 bases and J by 2 bases, with 10 bases between. The CDR3 loop is CASSRGTAYEQYF. The DNA of the CDR3 is TGTGCCAGCAGCCGCGGGACCGCCTACGAGCAGTACTTC.

As for this clonotype: This clone may be a read error of a much larger clone one base away. This chain uses TRBV6-5 with TRBJ1-2, with D uncertain. Germline lookup yields CDR1 MNHEY and CDR2 SVGAGI. The CDR3 loop spans 10 amino acids. CDR3 sequence (DNA): TGTGCCAGTTTCCTATATGACTACACCTTC. Translation gives CASFLYDYTF.

This clonotype was observed a few times. The chain uses TRBV20-1 and TRBJ1-2; D is unclear. CDR3 length equals 13 residues. V lost 6 bases, J lost 4 bases, and 15 bases lay in between. CDR1 is DFQATT and CDR2 is SNEGSKA in the germline V gene (reference sequence). The chain's CDR3 is CSAPPEASYGYTF. The CDR3 DNA reads as TGCAGTGCCCCCCCAGAGGCGTCCTATGGCTACACCTTC.

This clonotype was counted at least ten times. The CDR3 DNA follows: TGTGCCAGTCGACAGGGGCCGGCAGATACGCAGTATTTT. As protein: CASRQGPADTQYF. The chain uses TRBV2 and TRBJ2-3; TRBD1 agrees at 8 bases. The V gene's germline CDR1 is SNHLY and CDR2 FYNNEI. After removal of 9 bases from V and 4 bases from J, the junction contained 6 bases not matched to a gene. The CDR3 extends over 13 amino acids.

In the case of this clonotype: One base away lies a much larger clone, so this may be a sequencing read error. This chain joins TRBV29-1 and TRBJ1-1; TRBD1 is a possible D gene (5 bases). This CDR3 spans 14 amino acids. Trimming removed 4 bases from V and 0 bases from J, with 12 bases in between. Germline CDR1 is SQVTM and CDR2 is ANQGSEA. The CDR3 nucleotides read TGCAGCGTTGGTAGGGGTCGGGTGAACACTGAAGCTTTCTTT. This codes for CSVGRGRVNTEAFF.

This clonotype occurred a few times. The chain employs TRBV20-1 and TRBJ2-4, with TRBD1 identical over 8 bases. The CDR3 contains 13 residues. The V gene's germline CDR1 is DFQATT and CDR2 SNEGSKA (reference sequence). With 6 bases clipped from V and 8 bases from J, the junction kept 9 bases outside the gene matches. Here the CDR3 reads CSARTGRPDIQYF. In DNA form, the CDR3 reads TGCAGTGCCCGGACAGGGCGCCCGGACATTCAGTACTTC.

This clonotype was detected many times. This rearrangement joins TRBV24-1 to TRBJ2-7; a weak D match, TRBD2 (5 bases). Germline assignment: CDR1 KGHDR and CDR2 SFDVKD. Trimming cost V 0 bases and J 2 bases, with 7 bases left between them. The CDR3 has 14 residues. The CDR3 region has the DNA TGTGCCACCAGTGATTTGAGCGGAGCCTACGAGCAGTACTTC. The encoded protein is CATSDLSGAYEQYF.

This clonotype was seen ten or more times. The V call is TRBV4-2, the J call TRBJ2-4; no firm D call. Germline CDR1 LGHNA, CDR2 YNFKEQ. The CDR3 loop spans 14 amino acids. V shed 0 bases and J shed 0 bases, with 3 bases lying between them. The CDR3 nucleotides are TGTGCCAGCAGCCAAGACGCAGCCAAAAACATTCAGTACTTC. Residues: CASSQDAAKNIQYF.

The V call is TRBV7-2, the J call TRBJ2-5; tentative D call: TRBD1 (5 bases). The CDR3 extends over 13 amino acids. Per the germline V gene, CDR1 is SGHTA and CDR2 is FQGNSA. V lost 8 bases and J 4 bases, leaving 14 bases between the germline ends. CDR3 sequence reads: CASSSRGSETQYF. The DNA for the CDR3 is TGTGCCAGCTCCAGTAGGGGATCAGAGACCCAGTACTTC.

V gene TRBV29-1 combines with J gene TRBJ2-3, with no clear D. V was shortened by 4 bases and J by 2 bases, with 7 bases between the two germline ends. This CDR3 spans 12 amino acids. CDR1 is SQVTM, CDR2 ANQGSEA, per germline. This CDR3 is CSVGGYTDTQYF. The CDR3 DNA reads TGCAGCGTTGGAGGTTACACAGATACGCAGTATTTT.

This clonotype was seen more than once but under ten times. The chain couples TRBV30 to TRBJ1-2; D uncertain. CDR1 is GTSNPN, CDR2 SVGIG, per germline (reference sequence). V lost 4 bases and J 5 bases, leaving 17 bases between the germline ends. The CDR3 is 14 amino acids. The CDR3 DNA reads as TGTGCCTGGATCGATACAGCACTCGGGTATGGCTACACCTTC. Translation gives CAWIDTALGYGYTF.

The chain recombines TRBV24-1 with TRBJ2-5; no clear D gene. This CDR3 region has 14 residues. Trimming pared 4 bases from V and 2 bases from J, leaving 10 bases between. Looked up from germline, CDR1 is KGHDR and CDR2 is SFDVKD. CDR3: CATSEWAAQETQYF. The DNA of the CDR3 is TGTGCCACCAGTGAGTGGGCGGCACAAGAGACCCAGTACTTC.

The chain recombines TRBV29-1 with TRBJ1-5, with unresolved D. The germline V and J ends were trimmed by 4 bases and 3 bases, with 13 bases remaining between them. The CDR3 is 14 amino acids. Germline assignment: CDR1 SQVTM and CDR2 ANQGSEA. This CDR3 is CSVAPRGLNQPQHF. Written as DNA, the CDR3 is TGCAGCGTTGCACCCCGAGGACTCAATCAGCCCCAGCATTTT. The entire variable domain, with the rest obtained from reference TRBV29-1 and TRBJ1-5, is as follows: SAVISQKPSRDICQRGTSLTIQCQVDSQVTMMFWYRQQPGQSLTLIATANQGSEATYESGFVIDKFPISRPNLTFSTLTVSNMSPEDSSIYLCSVAPRGLNQPQHFGDGTRLSIL.

This clonotype was observed a single time. This sequence joins TRBV12-5 and TRBJ2-1; a possible D gene is TRBD2 (5 bases). Between the trimmed V and J ends, which lost 6 bases and 1 base, there was a span of 13 bases. In germline, CDR1 is LGHNT, CDR2 FRNRAP. CDR3 length: 15 amino acids. CDR3 nucleotide sequence: TGTGCTAGTGGCCCTGGTACGGGGTCCTACAATGAGCAGTTCTTC. It translates to CASGPGTGSYNEQFF.

This clonotype was detected many times. The chain combines TRBV5-1 with TRBJ2-7; D not certain. The CDR3 covers 11 residues. In germline, CDR1 is SGHRS, CDR2 YFSETQ. The V and J ends lost 7 bases and 3 bases respectively, with 8 bases between them. Here the CDR3 DNA reads TGCGCCAGCGGCGACCTCTACGAGCAGTACTTC. As protein: CASGDLYEQYF.

Remarks on this clonotype: One base away lies a much larger clone, so this may be a sequencing read error. The chain is built from TRBV7-9 and TRBJ2-4; D possibly matches TRBD1 or TRBD2 (5 bases each). Germline V gives CDR1 SEHNR, CDR2 FQNEAQ (reference sequence). The CDR3 runs to 17 residues. With 1 base removed from V and 13 bases from J, the gap between germline ends came to 26 bases. In DNA, the CDR3 is TGTGCCAGCAGCTTAGGCAAAGGGTACGGGGCCTACAATGAGCAGTACTTC. As protein: CASSLGKGYGAYNEQYF.